These 7 T cell receptor beta chains came from one sample sequenced in a study of T-cell memory formation after mild COVID-19. TCRdb independently ran MiXCR on the 5' RACE reads; one entry per CDR3 protein. The table shows hundreds of thousands of distinct CDR3 sequences, with roughly 25% occurring only once. Sequenced: PBMCs or a T cell subset sorted from them (not recorded which). The source is an adult woman who had mild COVID-19 (a few samples of this study predate the infection). Cell type and time point are not known.

This clonotype has ten or more counts. In DNA form, the CDR3 reads TGTGCCAGCAGCCACGATTTCTCCTACGAGCAGTACTTC. Translation gives CASSHDFSYEQYF. The chain joins TRBV4-2 to TRBJ2-7; D not resolved. V lost 3 bases and J lost 0, with 6 bases in between. The CDR3 is made up of 13 amino acids. Germline V gives CDR1 LGHNA, CDR2 YNFKEQ.

As to this clonotype: A clone one base away is much larger, so this may be a read error. V and J are TRBV11-2 and TRBJ2-1; 9 positions agree with TRBD2. Per germline, CDR1 SGHAT and CDR2 FQNNGV. Unmatched junction bases numbered 2, after V lost 3 bases and J lost 8 bases. The CDR3 sequence is 13 residues long. CDR3 residues: CASSFSGSDEQFF. CDR3 sequence (DNA): TGTGCCAGCAGCTTTAGCGGGAGCGATGAGCAGTTCTTC.

V usage is TRBV6-2 or TRBV6-3 and J usage is TRBJ2-5; D is undetermined. There are 14 residues in the CDR3. Deletions cut 5 bases from V and 0 bases from J, with 10 bases between. Germline CDR1 and CDR2: MNHEY and SVGEGT. CDR3 sequence (DNA): TGTGCCAGCAGTCCGTCCAGCAACCAAGAGACCCAGTACTTC. This codes for CASSPSSNQETQYF.

This chain links TRBV12-3 or TRBV12-4 with TRBJ1-2, with no clear D. The CDR3 has 15 amino acids. Trimming took 1 base from V and 1 from J, leaving 10 bases between them. The CDR3 loop reads CASSLGAPSNYGYTF. The CDR3 DNA reads TGTGCCAGCAGTTTAGGGGCGCCCAGTAACTATGGCTACACCTTC.

The V call is TRBV6-2 or TRBV6-3, the J call TRBJ2-3; 8 nucleotides agree with TRBD2. CDR1 is MNHEY and CDR2 is SVGEGT in the germline V gene. Unmatched junction bases numbered 23, after V lost 5 bases and J lost 10 bases. This CDR3 comprises 18 residues. The chain's CDR3 is CASSHPGTSAHRVKAQYF. As DNA, the CDR3 is TGTGCCAGCAGTCACCCCGGGACTAGTGCACACCGAGTCAAGGCGCAGTATTTT.

The V and J genes are TRBV5-1 and TRBJ2-7; D call uncertain. In germline, CDR1 is SGHRS, CDR2 YFSETQ. This CDR3 has 11 residues. The V gene lost 4 bases and the J gene lost 3 bases, with 5 bases spanning the gap. CDR3: CASSGDYEQYF. CDR3 DNA: TGCGCCAGCAGCGGCGACTACGAGCAGTACTTC.

CDR3 residues: CASSPDRAPWGTDTQYF. The CDR3 coding sequence is TGTGCCAGCAGCCCAGACCGGGCCCCATGGGGGACAGATACGCAGTATTTT. The chain has TRBV7-9 and TRBJ2-3; D may be TRBD1 or TRBD2 (5 bases each). This CDR3 is 17 amino acids long. Germline V gene sequence: CDR1 SEHNR, CDR2 FQNEAQ (reference sequence). The V gene lost 5 bases and the J gene lost 3 bases, with 21 bases spanning the gap.